These 10 T cell receptor beta chains share one sample of origin, sequenced in a study of T cells in Graves' hyperthyroidism and ophthalmopathy. Authors of the study amplified TCR beta CDR3 regions from RNA transcripts. TCR CDR3 underwent first-round RT-PCR with the HTBI primer set. MiXCR, applied by TCRdb to the multiplex PCR reads, yields one record per CDR3 protein. The repertoire consists of approximately 590,000 distinct CDR3 sequences, with approximately 14% occurring once and the leading ten covering about 7%. Material: blood. The receptors stem from a woman aged 25 to 39 with Graves' hyperthyroidism.

Many counts were recorded for this clonotype. The chain links TRBV5-1 to TRBJ2-7; perhaps TRBD2 as D (6 bases). The CDR3 contains 15 residues. V was clipped by 3 bases and J by 0 bases, with 13 bases between them. CDR1 is SGHRS, CDR2 YFSETQ, per germline. The CDR3 coding sequence is TGCGCCAGCAGCTATAGCGGAGGCGACTCCTACGAGCAGTACTTC. Its protein product is CASSYSGGDSYEQYF.

This clonotype was seen a few times. The V gene is TRBV5-1, the J gene TRBJ1-5, with D tentatively TRBD1 (6 bases). The CDR3 has 17 amino acids. V was cut by 0 bases and J by 6 bases, with 19 bases left in between. The germline V gene encodes CDR1 SGHRS and CDR2 YFSETQ. The CDR3 sequence is CASSLVPRGYPVQPQHF. DNA for the CDR3: TGCGCCAGCAGCTTGGTACCAAGGGGGTACCCAGTTCAGCCCCAGCATTTT.

The chain employs TRBV29-1 and TRBJ1-1; D not resolved. V was trimmed by 3 bases and J by 7 bases, leaving 9 bases between them. The CDR3 covers 11 residues. In germline, CDR1 is SQVTM, CDR2 ANQGSEA. CDR3 loop: CSVEKSIEAFF. CDR3 nucleotides: TGCAGCGTTGAGAAGTCGATTGAAGCTTTCTTT. The complete variable domain, with remaining parts taken from reference TRBV29-1 and TRBJ1-1, reads SAVISQKPSRDICQRGTSLTIQCQVDSQVTMMFWYRQQPGQSLTLIATANQGSEATYESGFVIDKFPISRPNLTFSTLTVSNMSPEDSSIYLCSVEKSIEAFFGQGTRLTVV.

In its sample, this clonotype was seen a few times. This rearrangement joins TRBV25-1 to TRBJ2-7, with 7 bases identical to TRBD2. The CDR3 is made up of 13 amino acids. Germline CDR1 is MGHDK and CDR2 is SYGVNS. Germline trimming cut 8 bases from V and 3 bases from J; bases unmatched to any gene: 7. CDR3 amino acids: CASDSGSGYEQYF. CDR3 nucleotides: TGTGCCAGCGATAGCGGGTCTGGCTACGAGCAGTACTTC.

Details on this clonotype: This may stem from a read error, because a much larger clone lies one nucleotide away. V gene TRBV6-6 combines with J gene TRBJ1-1; possible D gene TRBD1, 5 bases. The V and J ends lost 2 bases and 4 bases respectively, with 11 bases between them. The CDR3 is made up of 14 amino acids. CDR1 is MNHNY and CDR2 is SVGAGI in the germline V gene (reference sequence). This chain's CDR3 is CASSYQGRGTEAFF. The CDR3 coding sequence is TGTGCCAGCAGTTACCAGGGTAGGGGCACTGAAGCTTTCTTT.

This clonotype was counted many times. The chain joins TRBV3-1 to TRBJ1-1; no reliable D call. Germline CDR1 LGHDT, CDR2 YNNKEL (reference sequence). V gave up 0 bases and J gave up 4 bases, with 12 bases separating them. This CDR3 has 15 residues. CDR3 amino acids: CASSQDRRRSTEAFF. CDR3 in DNA: TGTGCCAGCAGCCAAGACCGCAGAAGGAGCACTGAAGCTTTCTTT.

The table lists this clonotype with many counts. The CDR3 loop reads CASSPDGSGELFF. In nucleotides, the CDR3 is TGCGCCAGCAGCCCGGACGGGTCCGGGGAGCTGTTTTTT. The rearrangement links TRBV5-1 to TRBJ2-2; no definite D call. The V end was cut by 4 bases, the J end by 6 bases, with 10 bases between. The CDR3 has 13 residues. The germline V gene has CDR1 SGHRS and CDR2 YFSETQ.

This clonotype appeared many times. CDR3 loop: CASSPPGGLNQPQHF. In DNA, the CDR3 is TGTGCCAGCAGTCCCCCCGGGGGACTCAATCAGCCCCAGCATTTT. The V call is TRBV28, the J call TRBJ1-5; TRBD1 might be the D (5 bases). CDR1 MDHEN and CDR2 SYDVKM come from the germline V gene. Trimming left V 5 bases short and J 3 bases short, with 14 bases between. This CDR3 spans 15 amino acids. Full variable domain (remainder filled in from reference TRBV28 and TRBJ1-5): DVKVTQSSRYLVKRTGEKVFLECVQDMDHENMFWYRQDPGLGLRLIYFSYDVKMKEKGDIPEGYSVSREKKERFSLILESASTNQTSMYLCASSPPGGLNQPQHFGDGTRLSIL.

This clonotype was found many times. The chain links TRBV27 to TRBJ1-3, with D possibly being TRBD1 (5 bases). This CDR3 is built from 13 residues. Germline CDR1 and CDR2: MNHEY and SMNVEV (reference sequence). V shed 10 bases and J shed 6 bases, with 16 bases lying between them. The CDR3: CATRDYLQNTIYF. CDR3 in DNA: TGTGCCACCCGGGACTATCTCCAAAACACCATATATTTT.

V gene TRBV18 combines with J gene TRBJ2-1; D unclear. V was trimmed by 3 bases and J by 0 bases, leaving 15 bases between them. This CDR3 region has 17 residues. Germline CDR1 KGHSH, CDR2 LQKENI. The CDR3, as DNA: TGTGCCAGCTCACCTCCTCGTTCGGAGCGCTCCTACAATGAGCAGTTCTTC. This gives the protein CASSPPRSERSYNEQFF.